This T cell receptor beta chain was sequenced in a study of blood T cell repertoires in COVID-19. Study at large: In each case, the material was cDNA or gDNA derived from T cells, B-cell-depleted T cells, or PBMCs.

TCRdb keeps only in-frame clones here, not all; method: immunoSEQ multiplex PCR. The repertoire holds 68,000 or so clones, with roughly 91% as singletons. The CDR3 runs to 11 residues. Trimming removed 5 bases from V and 7 bases from J, with 9 bases in between. The chain couples TRBV12-3 or TRBV12-4 to TRBJ2-7; D may be TRBD1 (5 bases). Sequencing was done on a sample of peripheral blood. The clonotype comes from a man aged 45-60 years with active COVID-19. For the CDR3, the DNA is TGTGCCAGCAGTACAGGACGGGAGCAGTACTTC. It encodes CASSTGREQYF.